This passage covers 13 T cell receptor beta chains from one sample sequenced in a study of long-term antiretroviral therapy in people with HIV. The assay used was immunoSEQ (version v3.0), run at survey level. Sequenced by immunoSEQ multiplex PCR; TCRdb stores in-frame clones only, minus some. The data contain roughly 25,000 clones, about 80% of them singletons. The sample in question was unsorted PBMCs, obtained 0.7 years before starting antiretroviral therapy. The origin of the receptors is a man aged 25 to 40 with HIV.

The J gene is TRBJ1-2, the V gene TRBV18; a weak D match, TRBD1 (6 bases). Trimming stripped 6 bases from V and 1 base from J, with 15 bases between. The CDR3 extends over 15 amino acids. In germline, CDR1 is KGHSH, CDR2 LQKENI. The CDR3 DNA is TGTGCCAGCTCCGCTCGCCAGGGGATTAACTATGGCTACACCTTC. The encoded protein is CASSARQGINYGYTF.

The CDR3 loop is CASSGQGEQPQHF. The CDR3 DNA sequence: TGTGCCAGCAGTGGACAGGGGGAGCAGCCCCAGCATTTT. The chain recombines TRBV6-1 with TRBJ1-5; the match to TRBD1 covers 9 bases. This CDR3 comprises 13 residues. In germline, CDR1 is MNHNS, CDR2 SASEGT. J gave up 7 bases and V 4 bases, and 2 bases lay outside the gene matches.

The rearrangement links TRBV29-1 to TRBJ2-7; the D call may be TRBD1 or TRBD2 (6 bases each). The V gene's germline CDR1 is SQVTM and CDR2 ANQGSEA. V lost 4 bases, J lost 3 bases, and 13 bases lay in between. The CDR3 length is 13 residues. The CDR3: CSVGSGEDYEQYF. The CDR3 DNA sequence: TGCAGCGTTGGGTCAGGGGAGGACTACGAGCAGTACTTC.

This clone occurred a few times. The J gene is TRBJ2-1, the V gene TRBV18, with 10 bases lining up with TRBD2. Germline V gene lookup returns CDR1 KGHSH and CDR2 LQKENI. V trimming: 5 bases; J trimming: 4 bases; junction bases outside the gene matches: 5. This CDR3 spans 15 amino acids. CDR3 loop: CASSSSGSRYNEQFF. Written as DNA, the CDR3 is TGTGCCAGCTCATCTAGCGGGAGTAGGTACAATGAGCAGTTCTTC.

CDR3 sequence: CASSPRVDTPLHF. CDR3 coding DNA: TGTGCCAGCTCACCACGAGTGGATACACCCCTCCACTTT. The chain recombines TRBV18 with TRBJ1-6; no definite D call. This CDR3 contains 13 residues. Germline V gene lookup returns CDR1 KGHSH and CDR2 LQKENI. V lost 1 base and J lost 11, with 9 bases in between.

The chain is built from TRBV2 and TRBJ2-3; D not certain. The V gene lost 6 bases and the J gene lost 5 bases, with 6 bases spanning the gap. The CDR3 contains 11 residues. Germline-derived CDR1 and CDR2 are SNHLY and FYNNEI. Here the CDR3 reads CASRARDTQYF. Here the CDR3 DNA reads TGTGCCAGCAGGGCTAGAGATACGCAGTATTTT.

V and J are TRBV7-8 and TRBJ2-1; no reliable D call. Germline CDR1 and CDR2: SGHVS and FQNEAQ. The CDR3 extends over 14 amino acids. Trimming shortened V by 3 bases and J by 3 bases, and 9 bases separated the two germline ends. The CDR3 DNA sequence: TGTGCCAGCAGCTTGACCAGCAGCTACAATGAGCAGTTCTTC. Amino acids: CASSLTSSYNEQFF.

V and J are TRBV9 and TRBJ2-1; weak D call: TRBD2 (5 bases). CDR3 length: 15 amino acids. The V end was cut by 0 bases, the J end by 5 bases, with 12 bases between. Germline CDR1 and CDR2: SGDLS and YYNGEE. The CDR3 sequence is CASSVGLARDNEQFF. The CDR3 DNA reads as TGTGCCAGCAGCGTAGGGCTAGCTCGGGACAATGAGCAGTTCTTC.

The CDR3 DNA reads as TGTGCCAGCTCGCCGGGACAGGGGGCCAGGAGCAATCAGCCCCAGCATTTT. Amino acids: CASSPGQGARSNQPQHF. The chain uses TRBV18 and TRBJ1-5, with TRBD1 matching 12 bases. The CDR3 has 17 amino acids. Germline CDR1 and CDR2: KGHSH and LQKENI. Losses at the gene ends were 6 bases for V and 1 base for J; bases not matched to a gene: 7.

A note on this clone: One junction end does not reproduce the germline sequence, and a read error may be involved. The chain uses TRBV6-5 and TRBJ2-7, with TRBD2 identical over 7 bases. CDR1 and CDR2 from the germline V gene are MNHEY and SVGAGI. CDR3 length: 14 amino acids. Here the CDR3 reads CASTAGTTSNEQYF. CDR3 DNA sequence: TGTGCCAGCACCGCCGGGACTACCTCCAACGAGCAGTACTTC.

In this sample, this clone turned up once. The chain employs TRBV7-9 and TRBJ2-7; 8 bases line up with TRBD1. CDR1 and CDR2 (germline): SEHNR, FQNEAQ (reference sequence). This CDR3 has 12 amino acids. The CDR3 nucleotides are TGTGGCGTGCGCAGGGGGCTCTCCGAGCAGTACTTC. Translated: CGVRRGLSEQYF.

The chain carries TRBV7-2 and TRBJ2-1; D might be TRBD2 (6 bases). CDR1 and CDR2 from the germline V gene are SGHTA and FQGNSA. This CDR3 is 16 amino acids long. Between the trimmed V and J ends, which lost 3 bases and 6 bases, there was a span of 18 bases. CDR3 coding DNA: TGTGCCAGCAGCTTCGCGGGCGCGGGGTTCTCCAATGAGCAGTTCTTC. This codes for CASSFAGAGFSNEQFF.

J is TRBJ1-1 and V is TRBV7-6; no definite D call. The V and J ends lost 6 bases and 1 base respectively, with 12 bases between them. There are 14 residues in the CDR3. From germline, CDR1 is SGHVS and CDR2 FNYEAQ. CDR3 amino acids: CASSGGGWNTEAFF. DNA for the CDR3: TGTGCCAGCAGTGGTGGTGGATGGAACACTGAAGCTTTCTTT.